Listed below are T cell receptor beta chains from one sample, sequenced in a study of cytomegalovirus exposure and HLA in healthy donors. The data were produced by immunoSEQ multiplex PCR, yet TCRdb's version contains in-frame clones alone and is incomplete. The sample records under 100,000 clones, 65% to 80% being singletons. The sequenced sample was PBMCs. Receptor source: a woman between 50 and 59 years old in good health and CMV-seropositive. CDR3s leave out the opening cysteine and the closing phenylalanine or tryptophan. D genes are given only for firm matches.

>TRBJ2-1|TRBV5-8|11|.
ASGGGTYNEQF
>TRBJ2-7|TRBV2|12|TRBD1
ASRDWTGAYEQY
>TRBJ1-1|TRBV2|11|TRBD1
ASSEGTGRSAF
>TRBJ2-5|TRBV30|12|.
ACQDRGGGETQY
>TRBJ2-7|TRBV5-5|10|TRBD1
ASSLGGGEQY
>TRBJ1-1|TRBV10-1|13|TRBD1
ASSEGTGRFAEAF
>TRBJ2-7|TRBV27|12|.
ASSTLGSTYEQY
>TRBJ2-2|TRBV18|14|.
ASSPRLLSDTGELF
>TRBJ2-1|TRBV7-3|14|TRBD2
ASRNPSGRGGNEQF
>TRBJ1-5|TRBV28|10|.
ASSLRRQPQH
>TRBJ2-1|TRBV5-1|13|TRBD2
ASSPGTSPYNEQF
>TRBJ2-5|TRBV7-3|11|.
SSSLGPQETQY
>TRBJ2-7|TRBV11-2|10|.
ASSLGGMVQY
>TRBJ2-1|TRBV29-1|12|TRBD2
SVVTSGRYNEQF
>TRBJ2-3|TRBV6-1|12|TRBD2
ASAWRERTDTQY
>TRBJ2-1|TRBV5-5|12|.
ASSFSDSNNEQF
>TRBJ1-2|TRBV29-1|8|.
SVDVRGYT
>TRBJ1-5|TRBV21-1|14|.
ASSKAPRGLNQPQH
>TRBJ2-7|TRBV19|13|.
ASSSRQVRSYEQY
>TRBJ2-2|TRBV5-8|14|TRBD1
ASSLVGQGYTGELF
>TRBJ2-5|TRBV4-1|13|.
ASSQTRQGRETQY
>TRBJ1-3|TRBV5-6|13|TRBD1
ASSWTGRGGNTIY
>TRBJ2-2|TRBV9|13|TRBD1
ASSLPGTVTGELF
>TRBJ1-3|TRBV5-1|14|.
ASSYLGEFSGNTIY
>TRBJ2-5|TRBV4-1|13|.
ASSQDSGRNWEQY
>TRBJ1-6|TRBV5-1|12|.
ASSLEGRNSPLH
>TRBJ1-6|TRBV4-3|13|.
ASSQDRAGLSPLH
>TRBJ2-2|TRBV27|13|TRBD2
ASSVLAGAGGELF
>TRBJ1-1|TRBV29-1|10|.
SVEDPGAEAF
>TRBJ2-7|TRBV7-2|15|TRBD1
ASSLRPSGTGSYEQY
>TRBJ2-2|TRBV28|13|TRBD1
ASSSGTVNTGELF
>.|TRBV27|12|.
ASRRQINSYEQY
>TRBJ1-1|TRBV18|13|.
ASSPADSYYTEAF
>TRBJ2-1|TRBV9|10|.
VSSVAMNEQF
>TRBJ2-1|TRBV9|12|.
ASSISGSSNEQF
>TRBJ2-1|TRBV11-3|14|TRBD2
ASSQGGLAGYNEQF
>TRBJ2-1|TRBV28|13|TRBD2
ASSLGGRFRGEQF
>TRBJ2-3|TRBV11-3|11|.
ASSLDGPDTQY
>TRBJ1-2|TRBV14|13|.
ASSQGLSHTYGYT
>TRBJ2-3|TRBV4-2|14|TRBD2
ASSTRLARITDTQY
>TRBJ2-3|TRBV11-3|13|.
ASSPSGTSTDTQY
>TRBJ2-5|TRBV29-1|11|TRBD2
SVVGGGLETQY
>TRBJ2-1|TRBV11-2|12|.
ATNPETVNDEQF
>TRBJ1-3|TRBV4-3|13|.
ASSQEVSRENTIY
>TRBJ2-1|TRBV5-4|11|TRBD1
ASSWDRGNEQF
>TRBJ2-1|TRBV5-1|12|TRBD2
ASSPAGGYNEQF
>TRBJ2-1|TRBV9|12|TRBD2
ASNLGLAGYEQF
>TRBJ1-2|TRBV5-6|12|.
ASSLAASRYGYT
>TRBJ2-3|TRBV18|13|TRBD1
ASSETGGVGDTQY
>TRBJ2-5|TRBV28|10|.
ATAGEQETQY
>TRBJ1-1|TRBV27|15|TRBD1
ASSPLVGQGMNTEAF
>TRBJ2-5|TRBV2|12|.
ASSEGESFETQY
>TRBJ2-5|TRBV7-9|12|TRBD2
ASIPAGMLKTQY
>TRBJ1-1|TRBV5-5|11|.
ASRLDLNTEAF
>TRBJ1-5|TRBV7-2|13|TRBD1
ASSWKTGGGQPQH